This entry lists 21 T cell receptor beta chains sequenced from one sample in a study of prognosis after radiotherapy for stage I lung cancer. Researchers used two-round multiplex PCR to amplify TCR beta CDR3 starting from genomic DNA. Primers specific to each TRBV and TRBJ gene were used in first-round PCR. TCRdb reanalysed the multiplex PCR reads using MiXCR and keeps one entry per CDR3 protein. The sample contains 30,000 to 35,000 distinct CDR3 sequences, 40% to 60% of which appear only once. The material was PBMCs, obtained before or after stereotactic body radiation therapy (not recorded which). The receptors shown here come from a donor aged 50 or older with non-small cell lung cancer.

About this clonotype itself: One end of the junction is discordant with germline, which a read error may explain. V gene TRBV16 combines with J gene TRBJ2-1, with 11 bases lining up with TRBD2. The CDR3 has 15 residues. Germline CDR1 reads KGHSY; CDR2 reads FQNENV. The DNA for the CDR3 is TGTCCCAGCTCCCGGGGACTAGCGGTTGGTAATGAGCAGTTCTTC. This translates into CPSSRGLAVGNEQFF.

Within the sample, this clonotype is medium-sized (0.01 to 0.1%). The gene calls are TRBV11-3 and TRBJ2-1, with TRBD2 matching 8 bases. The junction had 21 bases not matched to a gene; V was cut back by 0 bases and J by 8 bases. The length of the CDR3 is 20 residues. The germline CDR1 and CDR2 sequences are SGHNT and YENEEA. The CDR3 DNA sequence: TGTGCCAGCAGCTTAGACGGCAGTGCTAGCGGGCCAGGGAGGGTGGATGAGCAGTTCTTC. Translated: CASSLDGSASGPGRVDEQFF.

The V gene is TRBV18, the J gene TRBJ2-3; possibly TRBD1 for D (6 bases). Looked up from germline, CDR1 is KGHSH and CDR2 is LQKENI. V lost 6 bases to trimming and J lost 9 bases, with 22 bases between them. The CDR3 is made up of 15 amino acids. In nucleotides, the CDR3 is TGTGCCAGCTCCCTCAAGGAGGTCTTAGGGGGAACGCAGTATTTT. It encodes CASSLKEVLGGTQYF. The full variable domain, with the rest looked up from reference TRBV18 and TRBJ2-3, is NAGVMQNPRHLVRRRGQEARLRCSPMKGHSHVYWYRQLPEEGLKFMVYLQKENIIDESGMPKERFSAEFPKEGPSILRIQQVVRGDSAAYFCASSLKEVLGGTQYFGPGTRLTVL.

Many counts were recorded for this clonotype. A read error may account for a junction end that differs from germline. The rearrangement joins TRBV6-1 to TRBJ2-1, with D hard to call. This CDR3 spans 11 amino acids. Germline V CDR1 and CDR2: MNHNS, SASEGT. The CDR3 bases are TGTGCCAGCGTCTCCCGGAATGAGCGGTTCTTC. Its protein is CASVSRNERFF.

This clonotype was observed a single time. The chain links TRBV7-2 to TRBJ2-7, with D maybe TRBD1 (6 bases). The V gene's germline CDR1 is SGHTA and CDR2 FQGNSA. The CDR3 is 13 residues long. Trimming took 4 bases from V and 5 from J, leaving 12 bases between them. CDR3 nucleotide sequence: TGTGCCAGCAGCTCCTTACAGGGAGACGAGCAGTACTTC. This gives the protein CASSSLQGDEQYF.

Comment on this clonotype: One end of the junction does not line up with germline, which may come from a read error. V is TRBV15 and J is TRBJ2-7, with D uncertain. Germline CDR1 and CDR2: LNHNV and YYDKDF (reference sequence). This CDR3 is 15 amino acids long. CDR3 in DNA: TGTGACACCAGCAGAGATCGACTGGGTCCCTACGAGCAGTACTTC. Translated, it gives CDTSRDRLGPYEQYF. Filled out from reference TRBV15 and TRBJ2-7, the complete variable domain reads DAMVIQNPRYQVTQFGKPVTLSCSQTLNHNVMYWYQQKSSQAPKLLFHYYDKDFNNEADTPDNFQSRRPNTSFCFLDIRSPGLGDTAMYLCDTSRDRLGPYEQYFGPGTRLTVT.

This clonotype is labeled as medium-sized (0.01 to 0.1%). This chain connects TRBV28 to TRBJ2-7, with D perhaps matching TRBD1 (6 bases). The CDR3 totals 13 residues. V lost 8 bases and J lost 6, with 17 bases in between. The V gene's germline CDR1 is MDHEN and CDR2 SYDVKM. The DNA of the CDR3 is TGTGCCAGCGGTGGGGGTCTCAGGGGCGAGCAGTACTTC. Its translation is CASGGGLRGEQYF.

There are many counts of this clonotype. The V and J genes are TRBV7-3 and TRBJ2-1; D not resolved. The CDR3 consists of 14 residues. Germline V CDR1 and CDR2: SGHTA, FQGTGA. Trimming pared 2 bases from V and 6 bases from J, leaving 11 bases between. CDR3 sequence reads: CASSLGIKGNEQFF. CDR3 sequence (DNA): TGTGCCAGCAGCTTAGGCATCAAGGGCAATGAGCAGTTCTTC.

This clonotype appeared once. CDR3 in DNA: TGTGCCAGCAGCGTAGCCCCTACATGGCAGGACGAGCAGTACTTC. Its protein product is CASSVAPTWQDEQYF. The rearrangement links TRBV9 to TRBJ2-7, with D unclear. The V end lost 0 bases, the J end lost 5 bases, and 15 bases lay between the germline ends. Germline values: CDR1 SGDLS, CDR2 YYNGEE. This CDR3 region has 15 residues.

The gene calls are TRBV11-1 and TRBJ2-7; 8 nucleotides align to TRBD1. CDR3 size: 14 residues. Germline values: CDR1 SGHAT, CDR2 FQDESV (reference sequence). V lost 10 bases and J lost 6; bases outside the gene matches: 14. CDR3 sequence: CANRMDRAFVEQYF. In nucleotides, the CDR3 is TGTGCCAACAGGATGGACAGGGCTTTCGTCGAGCAGTACTTC.

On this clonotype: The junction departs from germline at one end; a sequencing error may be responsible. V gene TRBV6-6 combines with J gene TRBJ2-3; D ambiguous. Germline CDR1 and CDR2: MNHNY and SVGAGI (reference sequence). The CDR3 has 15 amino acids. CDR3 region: CASIYSSGYTDTQYF. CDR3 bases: TGTGCCAGCATTTACTCGAGTGGTTACACAGATACGCAGTATTTT.

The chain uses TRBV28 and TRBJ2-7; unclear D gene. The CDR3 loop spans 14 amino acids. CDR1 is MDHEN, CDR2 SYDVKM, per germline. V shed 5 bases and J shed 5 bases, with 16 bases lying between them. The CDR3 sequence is CASSTRMTGNEQYF. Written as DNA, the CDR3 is TGTGCCAGCAGTACCCGCATGACGGGCAACGAGCAGTACTTC.

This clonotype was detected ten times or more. CDR3 nucleotide sequence: TGTGCCAGCAGTTTATTGAGGTGGCGGGACTCAAGGCCTACTGATACGCAGTATTTT. Protein product: CASSLLRWRDSRPTDTQYF. The chain links TRBV6-5 to TRBJ2-3; a weak D match, TRBD2 (6 bases). CDR3 length: 19 residues. The V end lost 4 bases, the J end lost 6 bases, and 29 bases lay between the germline ends. Germline V gene data show CDR1 as MNHEY and CDR2 as SVGAGI.

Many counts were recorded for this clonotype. The CDR3 sequence is CASSLAGSNSGANVLTF. In nucleotides, the CDR3 is TGTGCCAGCTCCCTTGCAGGATCGAACTCTGGGGCCAACGTCCTGACTTTC. This chain joins TRBV6-8 and TRBJ2-6; D is unresolved. V shed 8 bases and J shed 0 bases, with 17 bases lying between them. The germline V gene encodes CDR1 MNHGY and CDR2 SAAAGT. The CDR3 contains 17 residues.

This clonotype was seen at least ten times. The chain's CDR3 is CASSERQGAGAFF. DNA for the CDR3: TGTGCCAGCAGTGAACGACAGGGGGCGGGAGCTTTCTTT. V is TRBV2 and J is TRBJ1-1; TRBD1 agrees at 10 bases. J was trimmed by 10 bases and V by 2 bases; bases with no gene match: 4. The CDR3 totals 13 residues. The V gene's germline CDR1 is SNHLY and CDR2 FYNNEI.

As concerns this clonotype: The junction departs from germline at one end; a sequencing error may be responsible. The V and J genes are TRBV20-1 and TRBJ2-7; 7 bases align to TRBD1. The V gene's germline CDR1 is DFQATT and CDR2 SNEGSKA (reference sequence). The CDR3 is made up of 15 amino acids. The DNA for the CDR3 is TGCAGTGGTTTACCTCGTGACAGGGTTGCGCACGAGCAGTGCTTC. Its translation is CSGLPRDRVAHEQCF.

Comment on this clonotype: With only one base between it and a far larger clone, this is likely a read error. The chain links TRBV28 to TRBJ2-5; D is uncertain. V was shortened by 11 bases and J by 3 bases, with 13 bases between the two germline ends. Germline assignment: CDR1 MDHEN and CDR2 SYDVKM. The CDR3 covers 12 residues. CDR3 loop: CAWSVGKETQYF. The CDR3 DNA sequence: TGTGCCTGGAGTGTTGGGAAAGAGACCCAGTACTTC.

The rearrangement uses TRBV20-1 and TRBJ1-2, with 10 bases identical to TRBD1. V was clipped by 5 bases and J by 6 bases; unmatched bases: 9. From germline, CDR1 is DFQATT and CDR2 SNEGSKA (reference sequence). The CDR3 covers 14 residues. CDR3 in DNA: TGCAGTGCTGTCGGACTGGGACAGGGGAATGGCTACACCTTC. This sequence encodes CSAVGLGQGNGYTF.

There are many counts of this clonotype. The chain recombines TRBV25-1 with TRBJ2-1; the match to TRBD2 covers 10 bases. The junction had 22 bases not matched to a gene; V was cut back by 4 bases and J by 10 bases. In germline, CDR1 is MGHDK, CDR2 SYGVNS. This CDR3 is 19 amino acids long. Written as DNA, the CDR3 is TGTGCCAGCAGTGCCCGACAGGGAAGGACTAGCGGAGGGACGGGCGAGCAGTTCTTC. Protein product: CASSARQGRTSGGTGEQFF.

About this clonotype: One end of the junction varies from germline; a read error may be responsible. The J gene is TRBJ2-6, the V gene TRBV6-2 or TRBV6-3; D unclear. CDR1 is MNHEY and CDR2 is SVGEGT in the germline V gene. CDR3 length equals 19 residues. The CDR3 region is CAISYVRVQIRSGANVLTF. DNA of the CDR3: TGTGCCATCAGTTACGTTCGGGTGCAAATCAGATCTGGGGCCAACGTCCTGACTTTC.

The CDR3 DNA is TGTGCCATCACAGGGGGGGGACTGGCTATCAATGAGCAGTTCTTC. Protein: CAITGGGLAINEQFF. The V and J genes are TRBV11-2 and TRBJ2-1, with a possible D match to TRBD1 (8 bases). The V gene's germline CDR1 is SGHAT and CDR2 FQNNGV. This CDR3 is 15 amino acids long. V lost 10 bases to trimming and J lost 6 bases, with 22 bases between them.